The 20 T cell receptor beta chains reported below all come from one sample, sequenced in a study of OX40 agonist ivuxolimab in advanced cancers. Here immunoSEQ multiplex PCR was the method, and the copy in TCRdb shows in-frame clones only, minus some. The data hold about 71,000 clones, with around 94% observed a single time. The source was CD4+ or CD8+ T cells sorted from blood, collected in a trial of the OX40 agonist ivuxolimab. These receptors were collected from an adult with an advanced solid tumor such as melanoma, head and neck, liver or kidney cancer.

The chain recombines TRBV15 with TRBJ1-2, with a weak D call TRBD1 (5 bases). V was cut by 0 bases and J by 4 bases, with 12 bases left in between. Germline V gives CDR1 LNHNV, CDR2 YYDKDF (reference sequence). CDR3 length: 15 amino acids. The DNA for the CDR3 is TGTGCCACCAGCAGAGAAAAAACAGGCCCCTATGGCTACACCTTC. This sequence encodes CATSREKTGPYGYTF. Looking up the rest from reference TRBV15 and TRBJ1-2 gives the full variable domain: DAMVIQNPRYQVTQFGKPVTLSCSQTLNHNVMYWYQQKSSQAPKLLFHYYDKDFNNEADTPDNFQSRRPNTSFCFLDIRSPGLGDTAMYLCATSREKTGPYGYTFGSGTRLTVV.

The chain links TRBV9 to TRBJ1-1, with D tentatively TRBD1 (5 bases). The CDR3 extends over 13 amino acids. Germline V gives CDR1 SGDLS, CDR2 YYNGEE. V lost 0 bases to trimming and J lost 10 bases, with 13 bases between them. CDR3: CASSVVPGELAFF. CDR3 DNA: TGTGCCAGCAGCGTAGTGCCGGGGGAGTTAGCTTTCTTT.

This clone showed up just once. This chain links TRBV7-2 with TRBJ2-7, with D hard to call. This CDR3 has 14 residues. V lost 5 bases, J lost 1 base, and 12 bases lay in between. CDR1 and CDR2 from the germline V gene are SGHTA and FQGNSA. CDR3 amino acids: CASSRRGESYEQYF. The CDR3 nucleotides are TGTGCCAGCAGCCGGCGAGGAGAGTCCTACGAGCAGTACTTC.

The sample holds one count of this clone. The J gene is TRBJ1-2, the V gene TRBV6-5; 8 bases match TRBD1. Germline loops: CDR1 MNHEY, CDR2 SVGAGI. J gave up 0 bases and V 2 bases, and 2 bases lay outside the gene matches. The CDR3 runs 15 residues. The CDR3 nucleotides are TGTGCCAGCAGTTACGGGACAGGAGCTAACTATGGCTACACCTTC. Translating gives CASSYGTGANYGYTF.

The chain combines TRBV9 with TRBJ2-6; 7 positions match TRBD1. The CDR3 is 19 amino acids. V lost 3 bases, J lost 2 bases, and 14 bases stayed unmatched. Per germline, CDR1 SGDLS and CDR2 YYNGEE. CDR3 region: CASSANPTGIRPGANVLTF. CDR3 DNA: TGTGCCAGCAGCGCAAACCCGACAGGGATAAGACCTGGGGCCAACGTCCTGACTTTC.

The rearrangement joins TRBV6-1 to TRBJ2-7; a possible D gene is TRBD2 (7 bases). Germline lookup yields CDR1 MNHNS and CDR2 SASEGT. The CDR3 is 14 amino acids. The V and J ends lost 2 bases and 2 bases respectively, with 10 bases between them. CDR3 DNA sequence: TGTGCCAGCAGTGAAAGGGGGGGCCCCTACGAGCAGTACTTC. It specifies CASSERGGPYEQYF.

V is TRBV12-1 and J is TRBJ2-7; the table's D gene call, TRBD2, was not cross checked with the DNA. TRBV12-1 is a listed pseudogene. The CDR3 length is 11 residues. DNA for the CDR3: TGTGCTTGGGGTCGGGACTACGAGCAGTACTTC. Translation: CAWGRDYEQYF.

This chain links TRBV27 with TRBJ2-7; 7 bases agree with TRBD1. Looked up from germline, CDR1 is MNHEY and CDR2 is SMNVEV (reference sequence). This CDR3 comprises 13 residues. J was trimmed by 3 bases and V by 7 bases; bases with no gene match: 6. The CDR3 DNA reads as TGTGCCAGCAAAACAGGGGTTGGCTACGAGCAGTACTTC. Residues: CASKTGVGYEQYF.

V and J are TRBV19 and TRBJ1-1, with D unclear. In germline, CDR1 is LNHDA, CDR2 SQIVND (reference sequence). The CDR3 sequence is 13 residues long. Trimming took off 3 bases at V and 0 bases at J, with 5 bases between the two ends. The CDR3 DNA reads as TGTGCCAGTAGTATCTCTATGAACACTGAAGCTTTCTTT. It translates to CASSISMNTEAFF.

The rearrangement uses TRBV6-6 and TRBJ2-6, with 7 positions matching TRBD2. Germline lookup yields CDR1 MNHNY and CDR2 SVGAGI (reference sequence). CDR3 length: 13 amino acids. V dropped 11 bases and J dropped 6; count of bases not matched to a gene: 7. The CDR3 region is CAGRGGTANVLTF. The CDR3 DNA sequence: TGTGCCGGTAGGGGAGGGACGGCCAACGTCCTGACTTTC.

CDR3 nucleotide sequence: TGTGCCAGCAGTACCGGGACAGGGGGCGCGGCACCGGTTACCTTC. Translation gives CASSTGTGGAAPVTF. V and J are TRBV6-5 and TRBJ1-2; TRBD1 agrees at 12 bases. This CDR3 is built from 15 residues. After removal of 5 bases from V and 14 bases from J, the junction contained 15 bases not matched to a gene. Germline lookup yields CDR1 MNHEY and CDR2 SVGAGI.

This chain uses TRBV27 with TRBJ1-3; perhaps TRBD1 as D (5 bases). V dropped 1 base and J dropped 0 bases, with 13 bases sitting between them. Germline V gives CDR1 MNHEY, CDR2 SMNVEV (reference sequence). The CDR3 extends over 17 amino acids. The CDR3 DNA sequence: TGTGCCAGCAGTTTATGGGGAGGGGCGAGCTCTGGAAACACCATATATTTT. It codes for CASSLWGGASSGNTIYF.

This clone was seen once. The chain is built from TRBV14 and TRBJ2-7; D is ambiguous. Trimming removed 2 bases at V and 2 bases at J, with 7 bases between. Germline V CDR1 and CDR2: SGHDN, FVKESK. CDR3 length: 13 residues. The CDR3 loop reads CASSQLQTYEQYF. For the CDR3, the DNA is TGTGCCAGCAGCCAATTACAGACCTACGAGCAGTACTTC.

The chain couples TRBV11-2 to TRBJ2-1; D gene unclear. Trimming left V 0 bases short and J 1 base short, with 7 bases between. The length of the CDR3 is 15 residues. Germline-derived CDR1 and CDR2 are SGHAT and FQNNGV. The CDR3 is CASSLDRPSYNEQFF. CDR3 bases: TGTGCCAGCAGCTTAGACAGGCCTTCCTACAATGAGCAGTTCTTC. Full variable domain (remainder filled in from reference TRBV11-2 and TRBJ2-1): EAGVAQSPRYKIIEKRQSVAFWCNPISGHATLYWYQQILGQGPKLLIQFQNNGVVDDSQLPKDRFSAERLKGVDSTLKIQPAKLEDSAVYLCASSLDRPSYNEQFFGPGTRLTVL.

This clone has a single count. The V gene is TRBV28, the J gene TRBJ2-5; 9 bases are shared with TRBD1. This CDR3 is built from 17 residues. Germline V gene data show CDR1 as MDHEN and CDR2 as SYDVKM. V lost 5 bases to trimming and J lost 4 bases; unmatched junction nucleotides: 14. CDR3 amino acids: CASSQAAGTGITETQYF. DNA of the CDR3: TGTGCCAGCAGTCAGGCCGCGGGGACAGGGATTACAGAGACCCAGTACTTC.

The CDR3 bases are TGTGCCAGCAGCCCCCAGGTGGAGGGGGTTTCAGTACGGACCGGGGAGCTGTTTTTT. Protein sequence: CASSPQVEGVSVRTGELFF. This chain connects TRBV5-8 to TRBJ2-2; tentatively, D is TRBD1 or TRBD2 (6 bases each). CDR1 is SGHTS and CDR2 is YDEGEE in the germline V gene. CDR3 length: 19 residues. Trimming removed 4 bases from V and 5 bases from J, with 27 bases in between. Together with reference TRBV5-8 and TRBJ2-2, the CDR3 gives the full variable domain: EAGVTQSPTHLIKTRGQQATLRCSPISGHTSVYWYQQALGLGLQFLLWYDEGEERNRGNFPPRFSGRQFPNYSSELNVNALELEDSALYLCASSPQVEGVSVRTGELFFGEGSRLTVL.

The chain recombines TRBV27 with TRBJ1-2; 8 bases match TRBD1. The germline CDR1 and CDR2 sequences are MNHEY and SMNVEV (reference sequence). This CDR3 contains 14 residues. V trimming: 5 bases; J trimming: 5 bases; junction bases outside the gene matches: 7. The CDR3: CASSPGQGVYGYTF. The DNA for the CDR3 is TGTGCCAGCAGTCCCGGACAGGGTGTTTATGGCTACACCTTC.

The chain has TRBV5-1 and TRBJ2-7; 9 bases are shared with TRBD2. Germline trimming cut 3 bases from V and 6 bases from J; bases unmatched to any gene: 10. This CDR3 has 15 residues. Per the germline V gene, CDR1 is SGHRS and CDR2 is YFSETQ. CDR3 nucleotides: TGCGCCAGCAGCTCGGCGGCGGGAGGGCAGGGCGAGCAGTACTTC. Its protein product is CASSSAAGGQGEQYF.

The chain recombines TRBV11-2 with TRBJ1-1; D gene uncertain. Trimming took 5 bases from V and 10 from J, leaving 8 bases between them. The germline V gene encodes CDR1 SGHAT and CDR2 FQNNGV. The CDR3 sequence is 10 residues long. In nucleotides, the CDR3 is TGTGCCAGCAGCGCGTCTGGAGCTTTCTTT. Its protein is CASSASGAFF. Full variable domain (remainder filled in from reference TRBV11-2 and TRBJ1-1): EAGVAQSPRYKIIEKRQSVAFWCNPISGHATLYWYQQILGQGPKLLIQFQNNGVVDDSQLPKDRFSAERLKGVDSTLKIQPAKLEDSAVYLCASSASGAFFGQGTRLTVV.

The rearrangement uses TRBV6-4 and TRBJ2-1, with 14 bases identical to TRBD2. Trimming cost V 6 bases and J 2 bases; bases outside gene matches: 9. The CDR3 has 18 amino acids. Germline loops: CDR1 MRHNA, CDR2 SNTAGT. CDR3 bases: TGTGCCAGCAGCCCGATGGGACTAGCGGGGGCAACCTACAATGAGCAGTTCTTC. Protein product: CASSPMGLAGATYNEQFF.